This T cell receptor beta chain was obtained from a study of vaccination and CD4 T cells after COVID-19. The overall study: There were six male and four female convalescents, and two of them were Hispanic.

The study, taken as a whole, reports: Early post-infection timepoints were missing, and relatively few convalescent patients were studied. Median SARS-CoV-2-reactive clonotype numbers went from roughly 19 to 38; this increase was not significant.

This clonotype was detected a few times. Its target is unknown. The Oncomine TCR Beta short-read assay was applied to DNA of cultured CD4+ T cells. TCRdb used MiXCR to reprocess the PCR reads, holding one entry per CDR3 protein. The table shows about 18,000 distinct CDR3 sequences, with about 50% occurring only once. There are 13 residues in the CDR3. Germline V gene lookup returns CDR1 MNHNS and CDR2 SASEGT. The V gene lost 8 bases and the J gene lost 2 bases, with 12 bases spanning the gap. Treatment here: approximately nine-day PBMC culture with coronavirus spike peptide pools or control peptides (ViraFEST assay).

V and J are TRBV6-1 and TRBJ1-2, with D maybe TRBD1 (6 bases). The sequencing sample was made of CD4+ T cells from blood, cultured in vitro. The receptor's source is a human donor who had recovered from COVID-19. The CDR3 region is CASRPQGNYGYTF. DNA of the CDR3: TGTGCCAGCCGCCCACAGGGAAACTATGGCTACACCTTC.